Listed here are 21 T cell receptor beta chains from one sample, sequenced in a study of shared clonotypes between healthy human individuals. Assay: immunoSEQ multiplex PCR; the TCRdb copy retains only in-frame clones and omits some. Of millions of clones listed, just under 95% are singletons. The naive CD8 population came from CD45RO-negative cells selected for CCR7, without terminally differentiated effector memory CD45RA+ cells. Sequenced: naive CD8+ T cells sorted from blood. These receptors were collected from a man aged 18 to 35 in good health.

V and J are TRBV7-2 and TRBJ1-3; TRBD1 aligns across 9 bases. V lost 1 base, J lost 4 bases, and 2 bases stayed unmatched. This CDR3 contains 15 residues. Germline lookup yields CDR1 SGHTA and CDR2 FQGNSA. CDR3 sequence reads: CASSLDGTGGNTIYF. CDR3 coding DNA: TGTGCCAGCAGCTTAGATGGGACAGGGGGAAACACCATATATTTT.

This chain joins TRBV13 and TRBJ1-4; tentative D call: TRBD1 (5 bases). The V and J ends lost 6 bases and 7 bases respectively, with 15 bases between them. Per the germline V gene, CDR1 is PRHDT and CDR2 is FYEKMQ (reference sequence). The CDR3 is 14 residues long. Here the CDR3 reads CASSRGLNSEKLFF. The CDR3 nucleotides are TGTGCCAGCAGTCGGGGCCTAAACAGTGAAAAACTGTTTTTT.

The CDR3 sequence is CASSHGGGQERALATGELFF. CDR3 DNA sequence: TGCGCCAGCAGCCACGGAGGAGGACAGGAGAGGGCTTTAGCGACCGGGGAGCTGTTTTTT. V gene TRBV4-1 combines with J gene TRBJ2-2; TRBD1 matches at 7 bases. The J segment lost 5 bases and the V segment lost 3 bases, leaving 21 bases of the junction unmatched. The CDR3 has 20 amino acids. From germline, CDR1 is MGHRA and CDR2 YSYEKL.

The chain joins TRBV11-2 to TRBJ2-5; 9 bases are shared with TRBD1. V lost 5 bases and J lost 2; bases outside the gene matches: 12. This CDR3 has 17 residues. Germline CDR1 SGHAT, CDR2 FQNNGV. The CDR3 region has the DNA TGTGCCAGCAGCATTAAATGGGGGGGGACAGGGCAAGAGACCCAGTACTTC. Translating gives CASSIKWGGTGQETQYF.

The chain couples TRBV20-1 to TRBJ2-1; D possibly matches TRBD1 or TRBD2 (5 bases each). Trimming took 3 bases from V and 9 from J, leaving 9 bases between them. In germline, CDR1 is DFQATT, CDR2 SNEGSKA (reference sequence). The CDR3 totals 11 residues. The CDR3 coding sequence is TGCAGTGCTAGGAGTGGGACTGAGCAGTTCTTC. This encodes CSARSGTEQFF.

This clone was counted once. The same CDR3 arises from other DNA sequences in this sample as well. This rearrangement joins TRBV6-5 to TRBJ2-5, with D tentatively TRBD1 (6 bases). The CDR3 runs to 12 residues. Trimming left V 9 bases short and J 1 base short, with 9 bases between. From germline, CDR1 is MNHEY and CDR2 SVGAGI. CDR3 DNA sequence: TGTGCCAGTACAGGGAGCCAAGAGACCCAGTACTTC. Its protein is CASTGSQETQYF.

The CDR3, as DNA: TGTGCCAGTAGTCCTCAGGGATATAGCCTCTCCTACGAGCAGTACTTC. It codes for CASSPQGYSLSYEQYF. The V and J genes are TRBV19 and TRBJ2-7; maybe TRBD1 (5 bases). This CDR3 region has 16 residues. Germline loops: CDR1 LNHDA, CDR2 SQIVND (reference sequence). With 5 bases removed from V and 0 bases from J, the gap between germline ends came to 17 bases.

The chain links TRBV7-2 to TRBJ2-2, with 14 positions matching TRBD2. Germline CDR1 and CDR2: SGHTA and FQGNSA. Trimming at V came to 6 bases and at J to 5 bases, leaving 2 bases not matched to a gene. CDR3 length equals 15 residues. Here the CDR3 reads CASRGLAGVTGELFF. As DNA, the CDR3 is TGTGCCAGCAGGGGACTAGCGGGAGTTACCGGGGAGCTGTTTTTT.

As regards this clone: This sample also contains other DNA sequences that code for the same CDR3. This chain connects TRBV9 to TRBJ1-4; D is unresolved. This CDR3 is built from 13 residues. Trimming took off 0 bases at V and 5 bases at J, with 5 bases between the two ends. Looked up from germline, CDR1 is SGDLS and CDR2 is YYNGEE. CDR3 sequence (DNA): TGTGCCAGCAGCGTAGGAGGGAATGAAAAACTGTTTTTT. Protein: CASSVGGNEKLFF.

CDR3 nucleotide sequence: TGTGCCAGCAGCTCATGGGATAGCAGACCTGGAAACACCATATATTTT. Its translation is CASSSWDSRPGNTIYF. The J gene is TRBJ1-3, the V gene TRBV7-6; D unresolved. V shed 4 bases and J shed 2 bases, with 15 bases lying between them. Germline V CDR1 and CDR2: SGHVS, FNYEAQ. The CDR3 covers 16 residues. The variable domain in full, with the rest retrieved from reference TRBV7-6 and TRBJ1-3, is GAGVSQSPRYKVTKRGQDVALRCDPISGHVSLYWYRQALGQGPEFLTYFNYEAQQDKSGLPNDRFSAERPEGSISTLTIQRTEQRDSAMYRCASSSWDSRPGNTIYFGEGSWLTVV.

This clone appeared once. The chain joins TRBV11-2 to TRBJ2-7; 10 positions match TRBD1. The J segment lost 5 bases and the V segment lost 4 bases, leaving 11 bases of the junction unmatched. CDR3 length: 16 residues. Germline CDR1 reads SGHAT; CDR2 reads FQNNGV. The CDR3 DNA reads TGTGCCAGCAGCTCCGAATCTGGACAGGGGGAGGACGAGCAGTACTTC. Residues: CASSSESGQGEDEQYF.

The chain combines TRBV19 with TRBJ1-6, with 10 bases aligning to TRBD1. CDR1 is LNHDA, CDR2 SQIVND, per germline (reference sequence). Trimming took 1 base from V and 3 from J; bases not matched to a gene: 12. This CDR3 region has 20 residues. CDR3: CASSIVRDRGGTLYNSPLHF. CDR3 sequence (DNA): TGTGCCAGTAGTATAGTCCGGGACAGGGGTGGGACACTCTATAATTCACCCCTCCACTTT. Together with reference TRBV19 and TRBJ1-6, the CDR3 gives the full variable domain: DGGITQSPKYLFRKEGQNVTLSCEQNLNHDAMYWYRQDPGQGLRLIYYSQIVNDFQKGDIAEGYSVSREKKESFPLTVTSAQKNPTAFYLCASSIVRDRGGTLYNSPLHFGNGTRLTVT.

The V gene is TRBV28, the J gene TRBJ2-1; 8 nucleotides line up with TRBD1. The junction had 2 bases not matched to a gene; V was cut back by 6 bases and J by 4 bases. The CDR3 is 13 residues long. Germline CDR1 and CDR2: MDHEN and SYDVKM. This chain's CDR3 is CASRNRGYNEQFF. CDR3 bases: TGTGCCAGCAGAAACAGGGGGTACAATGAGCAGTTCTTC.

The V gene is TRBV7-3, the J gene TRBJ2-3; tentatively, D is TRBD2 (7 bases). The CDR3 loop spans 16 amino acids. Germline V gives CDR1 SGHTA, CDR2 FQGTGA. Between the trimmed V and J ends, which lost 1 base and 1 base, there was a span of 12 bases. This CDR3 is CASSLIGGAGTDTQYF. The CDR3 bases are TGTGCCAGCAGCTTAATAGGGGGGGCCGGCACAGATACGCAGTATTTT.

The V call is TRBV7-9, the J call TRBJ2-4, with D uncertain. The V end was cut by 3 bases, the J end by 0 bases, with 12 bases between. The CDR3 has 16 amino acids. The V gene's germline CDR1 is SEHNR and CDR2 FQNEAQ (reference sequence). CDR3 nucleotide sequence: TGTGCCAGCAGCTTCTGGGCTGATCTAGCCAAAAACATTCAGTACTTC. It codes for CASSFWADLAKNIQYF.

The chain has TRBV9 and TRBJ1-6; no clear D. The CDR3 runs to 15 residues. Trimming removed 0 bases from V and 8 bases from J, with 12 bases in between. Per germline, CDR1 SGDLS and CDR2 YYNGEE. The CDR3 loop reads CASSVEGLGDSPLHF. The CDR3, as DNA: TGTGCCAGCAGCGTAGAAGGGCTTGGGGATTCACCCCTCCACTTT.

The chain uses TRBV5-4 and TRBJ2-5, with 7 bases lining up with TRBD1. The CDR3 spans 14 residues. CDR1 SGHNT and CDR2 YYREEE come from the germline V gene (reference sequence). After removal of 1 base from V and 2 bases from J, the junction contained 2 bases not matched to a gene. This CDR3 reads CASSLSGQQETQYF. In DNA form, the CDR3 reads TGTGCCAGCAGCTTGTCGGGACAGCAAGAGACCCAGTACTTC. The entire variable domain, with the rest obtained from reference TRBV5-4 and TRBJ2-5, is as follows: ETGVTQSPTHLIKTRGQQVTLRCSSQSGHNTVSWYQQALGQGPQFIFQYYREEENGRGNFPPRFSGLQFPNYSSELNVNALELDDSALYLCASSLSGQQETQYFGPGTRLLVL.

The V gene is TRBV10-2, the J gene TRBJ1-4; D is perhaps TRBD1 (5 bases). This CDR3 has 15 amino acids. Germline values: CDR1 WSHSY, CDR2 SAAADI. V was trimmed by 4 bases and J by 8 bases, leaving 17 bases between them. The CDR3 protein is CASSVGGEIGEKLFF. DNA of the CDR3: TGCGCCAGCAGTGTCGGGGGGGAGATTGGGGAAAAACTGTTTTTT.

The CDR3 region is CASSSSASGANVLTF. Written as DNA, the CDR3 is TGCGCCAGCAGCTCCTCAGCCTCTGGGGCCAACGTCCTGACTTTC. The V gene is TRBV5-1, the J gene TRBJ2-6; unclear D gene. V was pared by 3 bases and J by 0 bases, with 7 bases between. The CDR3 covers 15 residues. Germline-derived CDR1 and CDR2 are SGHRS and YFSETQ. Full variable domain (missing parts from reference TRBV5-1 and TRBJ2-6): KAGVTQTPRYLIKTRGQQVTLSCSPISGHRSVSWYQQTPGQGLQFLFEYFSETQRNKGNFPGRFSGRQFSNSRSEMNVSTLELGDSALYLCASSSSASGANVLTFGAGSRLTVL.

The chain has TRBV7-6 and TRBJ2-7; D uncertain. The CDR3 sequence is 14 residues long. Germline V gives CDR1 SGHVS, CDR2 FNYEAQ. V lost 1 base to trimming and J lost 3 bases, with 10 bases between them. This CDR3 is CASSLGHLGYEQYF. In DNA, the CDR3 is TGTGCCAGCAGCTTAGGACATCTCGGCTACGAGCAGTACTTC.

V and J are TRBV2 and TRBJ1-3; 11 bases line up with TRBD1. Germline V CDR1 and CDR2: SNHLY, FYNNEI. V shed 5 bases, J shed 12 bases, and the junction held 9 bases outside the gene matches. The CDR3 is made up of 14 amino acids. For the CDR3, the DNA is TGTGCCAGCAGTCCGGACAGGGGGCAAGCTAACATATATTTT. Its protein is CASSPDRGQANIYF.